This TCR beta chain was identified in a study of early T cells in non-severe SARS-CoV-2 infection listed by TCRdb under 2021. Notes on the research overall: TCR sequencing used bulk RNA from unsorted whole blood, so alpha and beta chains could not be paired. Study-wide findings and limitations: VDJdb matching was skewed toward anti-spike CD8 responses and likely underestimated virus-specific expansions by missing private and CD4 specificities.

For CDR1 and CDR2, the germline V gene lists SGHDT and YYEEEE. The V end loses 0 bases and the J end loses 2 bases, and a stretch of 15 bases separates them. Including the terminal cysteine and phenylalanine, the CDR3 comprises 16 residues. Of the read, only the CDR3 DNA is kept; its 48 bases are in frame from base 1. This clonotype was observed many times. Its antigen has not been determined. Base-call qualities are not available, and no considerably larger clone is one nucleotide away. The library was made by 5' RACE. Sequencing instrument: NextSeq 500. The TCR library protocol attached unique molecular identifiers to individual cDNA molecules to correct for sequencing error and PCR bias. TCR alpha and beta chains were both sequenced, and the abundances of alpha and beta sequences in each sample were closely correlated with each other. In the paper's pipeline: Decombinator V4 was used to annotate TCR sequences for V gene, J gene and CDR3. TCRs were defined as expanded if a significant change between any two time points was detected under a Poisson model with p below 0.0001. TCR abundances were normalised to the total number of TCRs sequenced per sample and were expressed as counts per million. TRAV1-2 paired with TRAJ12, TRAJ20 or TRAJ33 defined MAIT TCRs, while TRAV10 paired with TRAJ18 defined iNKT TCRs. VDJdb, accessed on 1 November 2021, was searched for TCRs annotated for CMV, EBV and SARS-CoV-2, and TCRs annotated for more than one antigen were excluded. TCRdb trimmed public reads at Q25 via fastp, called clones via MiXCR and kept in-frame beta chains. Merged by CDR3 protein, the rows form single entries marked with the most common genes and DNA. The V and J calls and clone size come from TCRdb's table, not from the authors' own analysis. This sample lists around 26,000 distinct CDR3 sequences; approximately 5.1% were detected once. Roughly 6.7% of the sample goes to the ten largest clones.

Set within a cohort of healthcare workers in London, UK, this nested case-control study involved weekly PCR testing of nasopharyngeal swabs along with blood sampling. Healthcare workers were recruited between 23 and 31 March 2020, during the week of the UK lockdown, and were followed weekly for up to roughly 15 weeks. Material: whole blood. The source is an adult who was a healthcare worker with PCR-confirmed SARS-CoV-2 infection or an uninfected control (not recorded which). The rearranged chain carries TRBV5-6 and TRBJ2-7; a weak D assignment points to TRBD1 (5 bases agree). The DNA reads as follows: TGTGCCAGCAGCTTGGATGTGGGGCAGGTACCCTACGAGCAGTACTTC. The translation is CASSLDVGQVPYEQYF. Beyond the CDR3, the reference TRBV5-6 and TRBJ2-7 genes provide the residues; the full variable domain reads: DAGVTQSPTHLIKTRGQQVTLRCSPKSGHDTVSWYQQALGQGPQFIFQYYEEEERQRGNFPDRFSGHQFPNYSSELNVNALLLGDSALYLCASSLDVGQVPYEQYFGPGTRLTVT.